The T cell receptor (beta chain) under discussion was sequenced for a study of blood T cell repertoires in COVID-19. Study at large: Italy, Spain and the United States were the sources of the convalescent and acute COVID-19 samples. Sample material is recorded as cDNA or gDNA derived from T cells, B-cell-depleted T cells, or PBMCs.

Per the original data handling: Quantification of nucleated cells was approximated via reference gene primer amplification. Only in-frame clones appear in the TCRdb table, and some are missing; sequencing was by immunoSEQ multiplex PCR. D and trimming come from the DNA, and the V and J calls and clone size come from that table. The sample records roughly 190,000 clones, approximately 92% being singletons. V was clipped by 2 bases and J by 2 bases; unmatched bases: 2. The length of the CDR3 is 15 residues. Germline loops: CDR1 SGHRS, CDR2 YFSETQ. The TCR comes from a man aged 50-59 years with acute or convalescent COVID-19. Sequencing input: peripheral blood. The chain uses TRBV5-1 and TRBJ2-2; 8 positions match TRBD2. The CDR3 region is CASSFAGGNTGELFF. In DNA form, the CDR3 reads TGCGCCAGCAGCTTCGCGGGGGGTAACACCGGGGAGCTGTTTTTT.